The sequence of this T cell receptor beta chain was determined in a study of T cell changes during pregnancy in multiple sclerosis. The CDR3 loop spans 21 amino acids. From germline, CDR1 is SGDLS and CDR2 YYNGEE. The V segment lost 2 bases and the J segment 3 bases; nucleotides outside the gene matches: 21. Profiling relied on immunoSEQ multiplex PCR, and the TCRdb table lists in-frame clones only, not all of them. Among approximately 64,000 clones listed, over 80% were seen once. This TCR was recovered from a female donor with multiple sclerosis, enrolled in a pregnancy study. Here the sequenced sample was peripheral blood, taken in the first trimester of pregnancy. The J gene is TRBJ2-3, the V gene TRBV9; 10 nucleotides agree with TRBD2. The CDR3: CASSVGGLAGDFFRGTDTQYF. CDR3 nucleotide sequence: TGTGCCAGCAGCGTTGGAGGGCTAGCGGGAGATTTCTTTCGGGGGACAGATACGCAGTATTTT.